A single sample is the source of the 11 T cell receptor beta chains below, sequenced in a study of response to subunit inactivated influenza vaccine. A single record per CDR3 protein comes from TCRdb applying MiXCR to the RT-PCR reads. The sample lists 530,000 or so distinct CDR3 sequences, 12% occurring once. The sample in question was PBMCs from blood, obtained on the day of vaccination. These receptors were obtained from a middle-aged man who received an inactivated influenza vaccine.

Only a few counts were recorded for this clonotype. V gene TRBV7-7 combines with J gene TRBJ1-2; D might be TRBD1 (5 bases). The CDR3 is 13 amino acids. The germline V gene has CDR1 SSHAT and CDR2 FNYEAQ (reference sequence). The ends were cut back, 5 bases at V and 8 bases at J, with 15 bases in the middle. The CDR3 sequence: CASSVPAGCGYTF. CDR3 nucleotides: TGTGCCAGCAGCGTTCCTGCAGGGTGCGGCTACACCTTC. Combining the CDR3 with reference TRBV7-7 and TRBJ1-2 gives the whole variable domain GAGVSQSPRYKVTKRGQDVTLRCDPISSHATLYWYQQALGQGPEFLTYFNYEAQPDKSGLPSDRFSAERPEGSISTLTIQRTEQRDSAMYRCASSVPAGCGYTFGSGTRLTVV.

This clonotype occurred many times. The gene calls are TRBV28 and TRBJ1-4; D is unresolved. V dropped 9 bases and J dropped 6 bases, with 8 bases sitting between them. Germline V CDR1 and CDR2: MDHEN, SYDVKM. The length of the CDR3 is 11 residues. The CDR3 sequence: CASHRDEKLFF. As DNA, the CDR3 is TGTGCCAGTCATAGGGATGAAAAACTGTTTTTT.

The chain links TRBV20-1 to TRBJ2-2; 7 positions agree with TRBD1. CDR1 is DFQATT and CDR2 is SNEGSKA in the germline V gene (reference sequence). The V and J ends lost 0 bases and 1 base, in that order; junction bases with no gene match: 8. This CDR3 is 17 amino acids long. This CDR3 is CSARDLVTGLNTGELFF. The CDR3 nucleotides read TGCAGTGCTAGAGATTTGGTGACAGGGTTGAACACCGGGGAGCTGTTTTTT.

The chain combines TRBV24-1 with TRBJ2-1; D ambiguous. This CDR3 region has 12 residues. Per the germline V gene, CDR1 is KGHDR and CDR2 is SFDVKD. Trimming stripped 2 bases from V and 5 bases from J, with 3 bases between. CDR3 in amino acids: CATSDSNNEQFF. CDR3 nucleotide sequence: TGTGCCACCAGTGATTCCAACAATGAGCAGTTCTTC.

This clonotype was observed a few times. J is TRBJ1-2 and V is TRBV7-8, with D unclear. This CDR3 has 16 amino acids. V lost 0 bases to trimming and J lost 8 bases, with 19 bases between them. Germline assignment: CDR1 SGHVS and CDR2 FQNEAQ. The CDR3 nucleotides are TGTGCCAGCAGCTTAGCGCAGAGGGTCAAGACGGGCGGCTACACCTTC. This gives the protein CASSLAQRVKTGGYTF. The full variable domain, rest sourced from reference TRBV7-8 and TRBJ1-2, is GAGVSQSPRYKVAKRGQDVALRCDPISGHVSLFWYQQALGQGPEFLTYFQNEAQLDKSGLPSDRFFAERPEGSVSTLKIQRTQQEDSAVYLCASSLAQRVKTGGYTFGSGTRLTVV.

This clonotype has at least ten counts. The chain couples TRBV6-6 to TRBJ2-7; D gene ambiguous. Trimming stripped 11 bases from V and 3 bases from J, with 17 bases between. The CDR3 has 13 amino acids. Germline CDR1 MNHNY, CDR2 SVGAGI (reference sequence). CDR3 DNA: TGTGCCGGAATGGGTGTTACCCTCTACGAGCAGTACTTC. This encodes CAGMGVTLYEQYF.

The J gene is TRBJ2-7, the V gene TRBV10-3; D is tentatively TRBD1 or TRBD2 (6 bases each). CDR3 length equals 16 residues. From germline, CDR1 is ENHRY and CDR2 SYGVKD. V was cut by 8 bases and J by 2 bases, with 22 bases left in between. CDR3: CAISRVDGGLTYEQYF. The CDR3, as DNA: TGTGCCATCTCCCGGGTGGATGGGGGGCTCACCTACGAGCAGTACTTC.

This clonotype occurred many times. The J gene is TRBJ2-1, the V gene TRBV7-9; D remains unclear. Per the germline V gene, CDR1 is SEHNR and CDR2 is FQNEAQ (reference sequence). The CDR3 length is 14 residues. Trimming shortened V by 2 bases and J by 4 bases, and 9 bases separated the two germline ends. The CDR3 loop is CASSLIVQYNEQFF. In nucleotides, the CDR3 is TGTGCCAGCAGCTTAATCGTCCAATACAATGAGCAGTTCTTC.

In this sample, this clonotype turned up many times. The chain has TRBV5-1 and TRBJ2-2, with 9 bases aligning to TRBD2. With V trimmed by 8 bases and J by 0 bases, 8 bases remained unmatched. The CDR3 runs to 16 residues. Germline V gene lookup returns CDR1 SGHRS and CDR2 YFSETQ. The CDR3 is CASQLVAGANTGELFF. The CDR3 DNA reads as TGCGCCAGTCAGTTGGTAGCGGGGGCGAACACCGGGGAGCTGTTTTTT.

This clonotype was detected many times. The gene calls are TRBV9 and TRBJ2-2; 9 bases agree with TRBD2. The germline gives CDR1 SGDLS, CDR2 YYNGEE. Germline trimming cut 5 bases from V and 1 base from J; bases unmatched to any gene: 0. CDR3 length equals 14 residues. The CDR3 DNA follows: TGTGCCAGCAGACTAGCGGGGAACACCGGGGAGCTGTTTTTT. Translated: CASRLAGNTGELFF.

The gene calls are TRBV6-5 and TRBJ1-3, with 9 bases matching TRBD1. The length of the CDR3 is 15 residues. Germline loops: CDR1 MNHEY, CDR2 SVGAGI. The V segment lost 0 bases and the J segment 3 bases; nucleotides outside the gene matches: 0. The CDR3 region has the DNA TGTGCCAGCAGTTACTCGACAGGGGGTGGAAACACCATATATTTT. Its protein is CASSYSTGGGNTIYF.